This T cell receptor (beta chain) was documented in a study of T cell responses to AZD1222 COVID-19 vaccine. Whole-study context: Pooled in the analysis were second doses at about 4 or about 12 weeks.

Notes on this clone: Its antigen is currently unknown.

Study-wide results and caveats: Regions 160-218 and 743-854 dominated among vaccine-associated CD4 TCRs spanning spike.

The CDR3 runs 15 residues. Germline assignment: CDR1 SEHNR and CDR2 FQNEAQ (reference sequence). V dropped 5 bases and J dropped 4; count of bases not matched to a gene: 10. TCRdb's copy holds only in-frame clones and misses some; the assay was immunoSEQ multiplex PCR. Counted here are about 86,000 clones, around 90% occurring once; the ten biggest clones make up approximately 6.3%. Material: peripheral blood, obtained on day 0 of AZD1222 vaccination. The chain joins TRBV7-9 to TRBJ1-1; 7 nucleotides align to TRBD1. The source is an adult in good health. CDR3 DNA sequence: TGTGCCAGCAGCACATCTTACAGGGGCGGCACTGAAGCTTTCTTT. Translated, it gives CASSTSYRGGTEAFF.